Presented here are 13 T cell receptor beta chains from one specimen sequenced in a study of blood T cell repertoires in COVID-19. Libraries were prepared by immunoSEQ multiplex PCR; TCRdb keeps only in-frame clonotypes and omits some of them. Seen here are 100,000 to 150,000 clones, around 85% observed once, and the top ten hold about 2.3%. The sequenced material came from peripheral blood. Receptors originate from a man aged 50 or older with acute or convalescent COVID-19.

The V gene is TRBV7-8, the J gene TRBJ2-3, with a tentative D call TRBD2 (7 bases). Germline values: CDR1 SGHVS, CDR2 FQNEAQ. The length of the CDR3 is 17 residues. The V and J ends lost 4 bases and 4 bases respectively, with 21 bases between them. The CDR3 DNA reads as TGTGCCAGCAGCTCGGGGATGGCGGGGGCTCCGCCAGATACGCAGTATTTT. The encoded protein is CASSSGMAGAPPDTQYF.

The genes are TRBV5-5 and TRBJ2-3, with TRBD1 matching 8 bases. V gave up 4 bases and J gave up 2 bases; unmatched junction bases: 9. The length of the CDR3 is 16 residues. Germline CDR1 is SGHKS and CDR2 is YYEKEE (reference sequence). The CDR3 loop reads CASSPAPGGYTDTQYF. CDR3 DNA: TGTGCCAGCAGCCCGGCCCCAGGGGGCTACACAGATACGCAGTATTTT. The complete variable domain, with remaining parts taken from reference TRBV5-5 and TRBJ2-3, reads DAGVTQSPTHLIKTRGQQVTLRCSPISGHKSVSWYQQVLGQGPQFIFQYYEKEERGRGNFPDRFSARQFPNYSSELNVNALLLGDSALYLCASSPAPGGYTDTQYFGPGTRLTVL.

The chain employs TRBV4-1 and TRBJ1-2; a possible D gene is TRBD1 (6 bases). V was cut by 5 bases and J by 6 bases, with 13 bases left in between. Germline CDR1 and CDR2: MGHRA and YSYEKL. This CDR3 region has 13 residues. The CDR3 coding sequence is TGCGCCAGCAGCAAGATTGAGGGGGATGGCTACACCTTC. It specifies CASSKIEGDGYTF.

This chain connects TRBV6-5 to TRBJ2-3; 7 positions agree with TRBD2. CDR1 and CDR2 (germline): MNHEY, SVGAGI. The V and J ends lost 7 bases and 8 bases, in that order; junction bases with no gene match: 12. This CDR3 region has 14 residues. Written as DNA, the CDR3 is TGTGCCAGCAACCCGCGGGGGAGTCAGGGTACGCAGTATTTT. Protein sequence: CASNPRGSQGTQYF.

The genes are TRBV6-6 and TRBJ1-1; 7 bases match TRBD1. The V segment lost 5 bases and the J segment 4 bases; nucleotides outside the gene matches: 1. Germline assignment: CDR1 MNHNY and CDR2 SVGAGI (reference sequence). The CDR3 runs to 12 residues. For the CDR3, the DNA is TGTGCCAGCAGTCCAGGGGGCACTGAAGCTTTCTTT. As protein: CASSPGGTEAFF.

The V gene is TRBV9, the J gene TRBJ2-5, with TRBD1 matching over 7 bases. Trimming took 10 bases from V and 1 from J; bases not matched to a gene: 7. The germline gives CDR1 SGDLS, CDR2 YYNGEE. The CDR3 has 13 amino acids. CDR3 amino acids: CAVDGTAQETQYF. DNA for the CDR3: TGTGCCGTTGACGGGACAGCCCAAGAGACCCAGTACTTC.

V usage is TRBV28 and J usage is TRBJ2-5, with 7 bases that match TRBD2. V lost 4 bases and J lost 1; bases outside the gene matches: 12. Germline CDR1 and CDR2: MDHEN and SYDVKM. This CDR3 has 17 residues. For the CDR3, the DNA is TGTGCCAGCAGTTCCGCGTCTAGCGGTTGGGGCCAAGAGACCCAGTACTTC. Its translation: CASSSASSGWGQETQYF. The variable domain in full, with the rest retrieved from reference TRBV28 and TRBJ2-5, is DVKVTQSSRYLVKRTGEKVFLECVQDMDHENMFWYRQDPGLGLRLIYFSYDVKMKEKGDIPEGYSVSREKKERFSLILESASTNQTSMYLCASSSASSGWGQETQYFGPGTRLLVL.

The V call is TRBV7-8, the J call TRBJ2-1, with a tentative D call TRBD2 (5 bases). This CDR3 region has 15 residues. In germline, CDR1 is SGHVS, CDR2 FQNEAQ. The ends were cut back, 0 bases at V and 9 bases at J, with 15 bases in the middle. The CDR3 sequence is CASSLAPWVRGEQFF. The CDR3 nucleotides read TGTGCCAGCAGCTTAGCGCCATGGGTTCGGGGTGAGCAGTTCTTC.

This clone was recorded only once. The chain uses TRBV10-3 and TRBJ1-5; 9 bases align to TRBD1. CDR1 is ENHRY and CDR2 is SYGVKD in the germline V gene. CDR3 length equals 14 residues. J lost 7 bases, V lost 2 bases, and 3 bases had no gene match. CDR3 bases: TGTGCCATCAGTGAGACACAGGGGGCACAGCCCCAGCATTTT. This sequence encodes CAISETQGAQPQHF.

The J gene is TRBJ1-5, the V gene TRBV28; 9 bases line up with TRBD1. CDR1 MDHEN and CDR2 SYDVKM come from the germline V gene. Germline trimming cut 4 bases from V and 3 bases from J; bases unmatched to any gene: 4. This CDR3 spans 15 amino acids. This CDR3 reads CASSSWTGANQPQHF. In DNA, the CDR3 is TGTGCCAGCAGTTCCTGGACAGGGGCCAATCAGCCCCAGCATTTT.

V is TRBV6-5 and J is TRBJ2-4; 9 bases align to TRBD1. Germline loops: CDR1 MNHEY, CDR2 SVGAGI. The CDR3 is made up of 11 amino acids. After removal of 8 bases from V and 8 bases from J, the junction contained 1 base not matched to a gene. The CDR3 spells CASWTGDIQYF. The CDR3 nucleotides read TGTGCCAGCTGGACAGGGGACATTCAGTACTTC.

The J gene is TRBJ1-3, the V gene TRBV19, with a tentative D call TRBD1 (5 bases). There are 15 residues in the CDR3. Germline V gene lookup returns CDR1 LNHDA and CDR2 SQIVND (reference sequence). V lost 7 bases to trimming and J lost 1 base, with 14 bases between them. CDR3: CASTARANSGNTIYF. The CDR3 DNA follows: TGTGCCAGTACTGCCAGGGCAAATTCTGGAAACACCATATATTTT.

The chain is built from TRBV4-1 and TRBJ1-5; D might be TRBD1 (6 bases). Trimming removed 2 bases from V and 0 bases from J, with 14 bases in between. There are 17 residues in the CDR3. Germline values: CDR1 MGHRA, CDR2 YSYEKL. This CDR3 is CASSQWDTFGSNQPQHF. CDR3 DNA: TGCGCCAGCAGCCAATGGGACACCTTCGGTAGCAATCAGCCCCAGCATTTT.